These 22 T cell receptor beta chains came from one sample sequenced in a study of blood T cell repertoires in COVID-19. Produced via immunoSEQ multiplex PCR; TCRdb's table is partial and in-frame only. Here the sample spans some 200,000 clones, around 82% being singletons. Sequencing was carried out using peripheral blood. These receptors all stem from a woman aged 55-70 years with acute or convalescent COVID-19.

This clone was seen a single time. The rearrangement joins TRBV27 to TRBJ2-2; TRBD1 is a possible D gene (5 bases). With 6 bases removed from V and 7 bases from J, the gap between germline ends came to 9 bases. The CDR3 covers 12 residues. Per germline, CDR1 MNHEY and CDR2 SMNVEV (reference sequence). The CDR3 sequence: CASRGQGGELFF. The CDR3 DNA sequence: TGTGCCAGCAGGGGGCAGGGCGGGGAGCTGTTTTTT.

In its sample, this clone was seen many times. CDR3 loop: CAWNNHAGNTIYF. CDR3 bases: TGTGCCTGGAACAATCACGCTGGAAACACCATATATTTT. V gene TRBV30 combines with J gene TRBJ1-3; no clear D. There are 13 residues in the CDR3. The germline V and J ends were trimmed by 4 bases and 2 bases, with 9 bases remaining between them. The germline CDR1 and CDR2 sequences are GTSNPN and SVGIG (reference sequence).

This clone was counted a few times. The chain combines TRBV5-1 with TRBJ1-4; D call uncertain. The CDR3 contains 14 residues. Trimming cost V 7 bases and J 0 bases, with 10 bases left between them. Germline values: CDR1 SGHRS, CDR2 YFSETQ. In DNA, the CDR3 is TGCGCCAGCGGTTTTCAGTCAACTAATGAAAAACTGTTTTTT. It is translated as CASGFQSTNEKLFF.

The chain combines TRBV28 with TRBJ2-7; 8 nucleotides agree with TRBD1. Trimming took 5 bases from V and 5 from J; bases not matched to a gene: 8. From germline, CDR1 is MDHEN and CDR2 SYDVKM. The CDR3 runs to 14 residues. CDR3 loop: CASSPPDRVHEQYF. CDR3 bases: TGTGCCAGCAGTCCCCCGGACAGGGTTCACGAGCAGTACTTC.

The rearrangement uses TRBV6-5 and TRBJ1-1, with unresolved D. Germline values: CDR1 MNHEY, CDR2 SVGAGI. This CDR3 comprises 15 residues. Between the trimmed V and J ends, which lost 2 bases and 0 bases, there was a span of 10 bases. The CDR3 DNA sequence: TGTGCCAGCAGTTACCAGGCAGAGATGAACACTGAAGCTTTCTTT. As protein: CASSYQAEMNTEAFF.

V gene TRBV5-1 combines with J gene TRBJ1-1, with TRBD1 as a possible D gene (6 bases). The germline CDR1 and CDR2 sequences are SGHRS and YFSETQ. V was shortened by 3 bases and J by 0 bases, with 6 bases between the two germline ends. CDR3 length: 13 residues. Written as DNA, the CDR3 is TGCGCCAGCAGCTGGGACATGAACACTGAAGCTTTCTTT. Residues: CASSWDMNTEAFF.

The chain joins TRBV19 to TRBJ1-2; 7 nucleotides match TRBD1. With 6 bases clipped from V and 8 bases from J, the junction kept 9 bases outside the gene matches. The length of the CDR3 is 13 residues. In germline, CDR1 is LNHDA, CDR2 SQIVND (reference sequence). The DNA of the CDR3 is TGTGCCAGTAGCGCCGGAACAGGGGAAGGCTACACCTTC. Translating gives CASSAGTGEGYTF.

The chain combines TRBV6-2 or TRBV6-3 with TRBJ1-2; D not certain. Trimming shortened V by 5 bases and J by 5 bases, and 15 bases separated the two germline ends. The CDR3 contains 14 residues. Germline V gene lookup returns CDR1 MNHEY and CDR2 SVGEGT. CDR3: CASSLGMWSYGYTF. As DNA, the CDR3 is TGTGCCAGCAGTCTCGGGATGTGGAGTTATGGCTACACCTTC.

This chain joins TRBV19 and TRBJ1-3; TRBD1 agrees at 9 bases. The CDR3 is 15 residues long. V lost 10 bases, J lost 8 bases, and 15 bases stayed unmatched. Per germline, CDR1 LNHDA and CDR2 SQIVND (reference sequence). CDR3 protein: CATRISGTGRDTIYF. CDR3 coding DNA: TGTGCCACCCGGATCTCCGGGACAGGGAGGGACACCATATATTTT.

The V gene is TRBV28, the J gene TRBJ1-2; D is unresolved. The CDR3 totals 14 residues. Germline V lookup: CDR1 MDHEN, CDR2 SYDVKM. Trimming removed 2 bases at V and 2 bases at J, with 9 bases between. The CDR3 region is CASSLLRVNYGYTF. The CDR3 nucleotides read TGTGCCAGCAGTTTACTACGGGTAAACTATGGCTACACCTTC.

CDR3 sequence: CASSLVSAGGYTEAFF. The CDR3 nucleotides are TGCGCCAGCAGCTTGGTATCGGCAGGGGGCTACACTGAAGCTTTCTTT. This chain links TRBV5-1 with TRBJ1-1; TRBD1 aligns across 8 bases. The CDR3 is 16 amino acids. V gave up 0 bases and J gave up 3 bases; unmatched junction bases: 7. CDR1 and CDR2 (germline): SGHRS, YFSETQ. The whole variable domain, filled in from reference TRBV5-1 and TRBJ1-1, reads KAGVTQTPRYLIKTRGQQVTLSCSPISGHRSVSWYQQTPGQGLQFLFEYFSETQRNKGNFPGRFSGRQFSNSRSEMNVSTLELGDSALYLCASSLVSAGGYTEAFFGQGTRLTVV.

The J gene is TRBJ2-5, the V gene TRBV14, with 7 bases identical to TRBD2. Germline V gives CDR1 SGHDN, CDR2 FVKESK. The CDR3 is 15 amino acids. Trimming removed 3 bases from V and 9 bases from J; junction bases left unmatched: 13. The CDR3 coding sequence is TGTGCCAGCAGCCAGGCCGCTAGCGGACGCAGCGCCCAGTACTTC. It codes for CASSQAASGRSAQYF.

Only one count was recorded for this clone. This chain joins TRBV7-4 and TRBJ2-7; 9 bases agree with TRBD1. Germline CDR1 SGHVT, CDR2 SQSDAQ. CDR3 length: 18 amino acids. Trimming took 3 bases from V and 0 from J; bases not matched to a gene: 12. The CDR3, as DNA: TGTGCCAGCAGCTTTCCGGGACAGGGTTCTACGAGCTCCTACGAGCAGTACTTC. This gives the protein CASSFPGQGSTSSYEQYF.

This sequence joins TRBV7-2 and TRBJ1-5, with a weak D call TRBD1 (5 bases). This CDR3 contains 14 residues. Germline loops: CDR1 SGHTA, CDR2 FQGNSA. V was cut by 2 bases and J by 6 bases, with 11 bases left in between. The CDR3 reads CASSLRRGGQPQHF. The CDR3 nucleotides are TGTGCCAGCAGCTTAAGGAGGGGCGGTCAGCCCCAGCATTTT.

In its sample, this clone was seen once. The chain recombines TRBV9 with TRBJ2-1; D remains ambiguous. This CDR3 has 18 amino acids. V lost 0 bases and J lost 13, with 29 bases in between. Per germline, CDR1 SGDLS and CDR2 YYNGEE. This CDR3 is CASSVGPGGYDVPTPQFF. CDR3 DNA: TGTGCCAGCAGCGTAGGACCCGGCGGCTATGACGTACCGACCCCTCAGTTCTTC.

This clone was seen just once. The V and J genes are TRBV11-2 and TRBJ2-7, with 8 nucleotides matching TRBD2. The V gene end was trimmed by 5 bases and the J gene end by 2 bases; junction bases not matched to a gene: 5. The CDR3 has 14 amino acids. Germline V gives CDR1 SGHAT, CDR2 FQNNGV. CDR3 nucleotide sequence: TGTGCCAGCAGCCCAGGGCGGGAGGCCTACGAGCAGTACTTC. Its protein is CASSPGREAYEQYF. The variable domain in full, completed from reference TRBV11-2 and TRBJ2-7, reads EAGVAQSPRYKIIEKRQSVAFWCNPISGHATLYWYQQILGQGPKLLIQFQNNGVVDDSQLPKDRFSAERLKGVDSTLKIQPAKLEDSAVYLCASSPGREAYEQYFGPGTRLTVT.

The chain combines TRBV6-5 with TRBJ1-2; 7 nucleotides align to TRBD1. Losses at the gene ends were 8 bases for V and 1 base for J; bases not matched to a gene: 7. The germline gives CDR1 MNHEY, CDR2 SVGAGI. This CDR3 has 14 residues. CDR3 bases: TGTGCCAGCCAGGCGGACAGGCTTAACTATGGCTACACCTTC. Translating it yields CASQADRLNYGYTF.

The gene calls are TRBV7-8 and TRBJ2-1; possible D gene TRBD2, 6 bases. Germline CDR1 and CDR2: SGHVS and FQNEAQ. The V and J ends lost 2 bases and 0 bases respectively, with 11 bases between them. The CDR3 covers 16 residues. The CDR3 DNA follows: TGTGCCAGCAGCTTAATCTGGGACTCCTCCTACAATGAGCAGTTCTTC. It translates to CASSLIWDSSYNEQFF.

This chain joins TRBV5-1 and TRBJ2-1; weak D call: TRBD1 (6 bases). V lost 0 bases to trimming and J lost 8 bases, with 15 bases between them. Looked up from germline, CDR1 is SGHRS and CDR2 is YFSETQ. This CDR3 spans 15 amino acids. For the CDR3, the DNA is TGCGCCAGCAGCTTGGCCCTGTCAGGGGACGATGAGCAGTTCTTC. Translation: CASSLALSGDDEQFF.

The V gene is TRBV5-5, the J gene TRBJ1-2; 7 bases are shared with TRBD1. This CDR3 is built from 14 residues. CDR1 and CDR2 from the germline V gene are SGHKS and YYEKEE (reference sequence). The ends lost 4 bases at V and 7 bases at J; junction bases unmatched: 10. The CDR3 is CASSDSGGSGGYTF. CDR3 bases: TGTGCCAGCAGCGACTCAGGGGGTAGCGGTGGCTACACCTTC. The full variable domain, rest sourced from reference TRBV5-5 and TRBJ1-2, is DAGVTQSPTHLIKTRGQQVTLRCSPISGHKSVSWYQQVLGQGPQFIFQYYEKEERGRGNFPDRFSARQFPNYSSELNVNALLLGDSALYLCASSDSGGSGGYTFGSGTRLTVV.

The CDR3 bases are TGCAGCGTTGAAAGGGGGACCGACGAGCAGTACTTC. Its translation is CSVERGTDEQYF. V is TRBV29-1 and J is TRBJ2-7, with D possibly matching TRBD1 (6 bases). Trimming stripped 2 bases from V and 5 bases from J, with 10 bases between. This CDR3 has 12 amino acids. Per the germline V gene, CDR1 is SQVTM and CDR2 is ANQGSEA.

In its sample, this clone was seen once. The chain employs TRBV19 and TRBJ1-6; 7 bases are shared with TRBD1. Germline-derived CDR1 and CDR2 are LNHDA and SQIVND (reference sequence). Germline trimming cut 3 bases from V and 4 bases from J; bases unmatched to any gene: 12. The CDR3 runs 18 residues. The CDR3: CASSIRTETGFYNSPLHF. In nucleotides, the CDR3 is TGTGCCAGTAGTATTCGGACCGAGACAGGGTTTTATAATTCACCCCTCCACTTT.